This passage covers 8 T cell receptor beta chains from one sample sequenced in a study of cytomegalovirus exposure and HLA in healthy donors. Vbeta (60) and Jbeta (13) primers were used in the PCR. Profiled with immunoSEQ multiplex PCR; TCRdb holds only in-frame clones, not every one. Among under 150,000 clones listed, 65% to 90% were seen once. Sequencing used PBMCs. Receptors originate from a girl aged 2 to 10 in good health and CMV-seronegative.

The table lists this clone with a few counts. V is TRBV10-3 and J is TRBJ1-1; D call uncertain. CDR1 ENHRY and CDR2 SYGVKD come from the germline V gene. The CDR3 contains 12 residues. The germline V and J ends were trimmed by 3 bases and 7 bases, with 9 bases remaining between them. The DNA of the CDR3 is TGTGCCATCAGTGATGAGGAAGGTGAAGCTTTCTTT. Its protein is CAISDEEGEAFF.

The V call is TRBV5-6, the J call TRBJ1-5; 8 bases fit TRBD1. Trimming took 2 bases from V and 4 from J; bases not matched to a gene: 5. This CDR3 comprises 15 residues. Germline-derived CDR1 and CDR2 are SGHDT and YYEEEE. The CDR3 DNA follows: TGTGCCAGCAGCTTCTACAACAGGGGGAATCAGCCCCAGCATTTT. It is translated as CASSFYNRGNQPQHF.

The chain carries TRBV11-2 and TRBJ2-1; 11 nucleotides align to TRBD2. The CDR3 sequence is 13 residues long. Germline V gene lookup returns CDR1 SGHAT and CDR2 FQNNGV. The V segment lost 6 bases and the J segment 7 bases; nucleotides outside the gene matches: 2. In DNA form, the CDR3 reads TGTGCCAGCAGTTGGACTAGCGGGAATGAGCAGTTCTTC. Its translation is CASSWTSGNEQFF.

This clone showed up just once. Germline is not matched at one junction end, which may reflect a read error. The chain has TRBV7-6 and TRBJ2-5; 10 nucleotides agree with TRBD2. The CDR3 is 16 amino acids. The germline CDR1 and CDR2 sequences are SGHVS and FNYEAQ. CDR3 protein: CASSLAERGGQKTQYF. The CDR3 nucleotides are TGTGCCAGCAGCTTAGCGGAGCGGGGGGGCCAAAAGACCCAGTACTTC.

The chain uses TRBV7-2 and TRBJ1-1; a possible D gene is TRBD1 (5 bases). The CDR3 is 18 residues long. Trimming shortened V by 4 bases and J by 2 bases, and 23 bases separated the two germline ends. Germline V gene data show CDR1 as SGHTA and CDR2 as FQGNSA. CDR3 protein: CASSYTLVFWGNNTEAFF. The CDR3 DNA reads TGTGCCAGCAGCTACACCTTAGTTTTCTGGGGCAACAACACTGAAGCTTTCTTT.

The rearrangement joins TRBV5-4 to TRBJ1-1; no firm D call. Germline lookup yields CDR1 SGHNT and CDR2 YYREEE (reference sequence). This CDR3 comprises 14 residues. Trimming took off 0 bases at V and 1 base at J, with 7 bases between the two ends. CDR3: CASSLGLQNTEAFF. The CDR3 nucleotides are TGTGCCAGCAGCTTGGGACTACAGAACACTGAAGCTTTCTTT.

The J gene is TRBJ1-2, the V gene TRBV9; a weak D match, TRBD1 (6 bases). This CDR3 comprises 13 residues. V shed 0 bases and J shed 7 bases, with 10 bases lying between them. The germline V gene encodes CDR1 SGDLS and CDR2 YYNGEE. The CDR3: CASSVVTGSGYTF. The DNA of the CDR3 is TGTGCCAGCAGCGTAGTAACAGGGAGTGGCTACACCTTC.

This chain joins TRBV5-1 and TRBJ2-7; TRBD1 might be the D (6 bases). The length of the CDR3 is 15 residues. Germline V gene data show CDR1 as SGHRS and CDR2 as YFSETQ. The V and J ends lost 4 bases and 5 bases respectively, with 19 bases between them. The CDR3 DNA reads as TGCGCCAGCAGCCGTGCTGAGGGGGTACTCCACGAGCAGTACTTC. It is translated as CASSRAEGVLHEQYF.